Shown below are 26 T cell receptor beta chains from a single sample sequenced in a study of T cells in Graves' hyperthyroidism and ophthalmopathy. RNA transcripts yielded amplified TCR beta CDR3 regions. TCR CDR3 underwent first-round RT-PCR with the HTBI primer set. TCRdb called the multiplex PCR reads again in MiXCR, with one record for every CDR3 protein. The table has about 400,000 distinct CDR3 sequences, approximately 14% seen once. The sequenced sample was blood. Every receptor here comes from a woman aged 18-29 years with Graves' hyperthyroidism that later progressed to Graves' ophthalmopathy.

About this clonotype: This clone may be a read error of a much larger clone one base away. The chain carries TRBV20-1 and TRBJ2-2; 8 bases map to TRBD2. Germline V CDR1 and CDR2: DFQATT, SNEGSKA (reference sequence). This CDR3 is built from 14 residues. CDR3 loop: CSGSAGVDTGEPFF. The CDR3 DNA sequence: TGCAGTGGCTCAGCGGGAGTCGACACCGGGGAGCCGTTTTTT.

This clonotype was seen many times. This chain connects TRBV28 to TRBJ2-7, with 9 bases that match TRBD2. Germline V gene data show CDR1 as MDHEN and CDR2 as SYDVKM. The CDR3 sequence is 14 residues long. V was pared by 10 bases and J by 4 bases, with 11 bases of the junction left unmatched. CDR3 region: CATLRAGGVYEQYF. The CDR3 DNA is TGTGCCACCTTGCGGGCGGGAGGGGTGTACGAGCAGTACTTC.

The chain recombines TRBV20-1 with TRBJ2-1; D not resolved. CDR1 and CDR2 (germline): DFQATT, SNEGSKA (reference sequence). V dropped 5 bases and J dropped 10 bases, with 12 bases sitting between them. This CDR3 region has 11 residues. CDR3 bases: TGCAGTGCTCTCATGTTGAGGGAGCAGTTCTTC. This sequence encodes CSALMLREQFF.

This clonotype was seen ten or more times. This chain joins TRBV20-1 and TRBJ2-7, with 11 bases identical to TRBD2. The V gene end was trimmed by 3 bases and the J gene end by 6 bases; junction bases not matched to a gene: 7. The CDR3 contains 14 residues. Germline V gives CDR1 DFQATT, CDR2 SNEGSKA (reference sequence). The DNA of the CDR3 is TGCAGTGCTAGGGGCGGGACTAGCGGACCCGAGCAGTACTTC. Translating it yields CSARGGTSGPEQYF.

This clonotype has at least ten counts. The V and J genes are TRBV28 and TRBJ1-1; 7 bases line up with TRBD1. CDR1 and CDR2 (germline): MDHEN, SYDVKM. The CDR3 runs to 17 residues. Trimming took 5 bases from V and 0 from J; bases not matched to a gene: 12. CDR3 coding DNA: TGTGCCAGCAGTCAGCCACAGGGGTCTGCTATGAACACTGAAGCTTTCTTT. Protein product: CASSQPQGSAMNTEAFF.

This clonotype was detected ten times or more. This chain joins TRBV27 and TRBJ2-1; D is uncertain. Trimming shortened V by 6 bases and J by 5 bases, and 8 bases separated the two germline ends. Looked up from germline, CDR1 is MNHEY and CDR2 is SMNVEV (reference sequence). The CDR3 has 12 residues. The CDR3 region has the DNA TGTGCCAGCAGCCCTCTGAACAATGAGCAGTTCTTC. Translated: CASSPLNNEQFF.

This clonotype has ten or more counts. The CDR3 loop reads CSARFVQETQYF. For the CDR3, the DNA is TGCAGTGCTAGATTTGTCCAGGAGACCCAGTACTTC. This rearrangement joins TRBV20-1 to TRBJ2-5; D remains ambiguous. The CDR3 is made up of 12 amino acids. V gave up 2 bases and J gave up 5 bases, with 9 bases separating them. Germline V gives CDR1 DFQATT, CDR2 SNEGSKA (reference sequence).

The table lists this clonotype with many counts. The chain combines TRBV7-9 with TRBJ2-5; the match to TRBD1 covers 7 bases. Germline trimming cut 6 bases from V and 5 bases from J; bases unmatched to any gene: 12. The CDR3 totals 15 residues. Germline CDR1 and CDR2: SEHNR and FQNEAQ (reference sequence). CDR3 amino acids: CASRDQQGNGETQYF. The CDR3 DNA reads TGTGCCAGCAGAGATCAACAGGGGAACGGGGAGACCCAGTACTTC.

At least ten counts were recorded for this clonotype. This chain uses TRBV6-1 with TRBJ1-5; possibly TRBD1 for D (6 bases). CDR1 and CDR2 (germline): MNHNS, SASEGT. This CDR3 has 12 residues. The V gene lost 6 bases and the J gene lost 9 bases, with 12 bases spanning the gap. CDR3 region: CASRSQGMPQHF. CDR3 in DNA: TGTGCCAGCAGATCGCAGGGGATGCCCCAGCATTTT.

The chain couples TRBV4-1 to TRBJ2-5; D unclear. CDR1 is MGHRA and CDR2 is YSYEKL in the germline V gene. CDR3 length equals 17 residues. V lost 0 bases and J lost 4, with 18 bases in between. For the CDR3, the DNA is TGCGCCAGCAGCCAAGAAACCCGCGGCCCCGAATTAGAGACCCAGTACTTC. It yields the protein CASSQETRGPELETQYF.

V usage is TRBV6-2 or TRBV6-3 and J usage is TRBJ2-2, with 10 nucleotides matching TRBD2. The V and J ends lost 2 bases and 5 bases, in that order; junction bases with no gene match: 5. CDR3 size: 16 residues. CDR1 and CDR2 from the germline V gene are MNHEY and SVGEGT. CDR3: CASSYPSGRDTGELFF. Written as DNA, the CDR3 is TGTGCCAGCAGTTACCCTAGCGGGAGAGATACCGGGGAGCTGTTTTTT.

This clonotype was found many times. The chain carries TRBV28 and TRBJ2-1, with 10 bases matching TRBD2. The CDR3 is 19 residues long. V dropped 2 bases and J dropped 6; count of bases not matched to a gene: 16. The germline V gene has CDR1 MDHEN and CDR2 SYDVKM. The CDR3 DNA reads TGTGCCAGCAGTTTAGTCGCTTCGGGGGTAGCGGGAGGAATCAATGAGCAGTTCTTC. Translation: CASSLVASGVAGGINEQFF. The variable domain in full, with the rest retrieved from reference TRBV28 and TRBJ2-1, is DVKVTQSSRYLVKRTGEKVFLECVQDMDHENMFWYRQDPGLGLRLIYFSYDVKMKEKGDIPEGYSVSREKKERFSLILESASTNQTSMYLCASSLVASGVAGGINEQFFGPGTRLTVL.

A single count supports this clonotype. A much larger clone lies one base from this, so it may be a read error. The rearrangement uses TRBV6-2 or TRBV6-3 and TRBJ2-3; 8 bases are a match to TRBD1. CDR1 MNHEY and CDR2 SVGEGT come from the germline V gene. This CDR3 has 15 residues. V shed 5 bases and J 2 bases; nucleotides not matched to a gene: 6. CDR3 sequence: CASSQGQAATDTQYF. In DNA form, the CDR3 reads TGTGCCAGCAGTCAGGGACAGGCGGCCACAGATACGCAGTATTTT.

The genes are TRBV20-1 and TRBJ2-7, with D unresolved. Germline V lookup: CDR1 DFQATT, CDR2 SNEGSKA (reference sequence). CDR3 length equals 11 residues. Trimming took off 1 base at V and 4 bases at J, with 5 bases between the two ends. The CDR3 sequence is CSARAEYEQYF. The CDR3, as DNA: TGCAGTGCTAGAGCGGAATACGAGCAGTACTTC.

This clonotype was recorded many times. The J gene is TRBJ2-7, the V gene TRBV7-9; D could derive from TRBD1 or TRBD2 (5 bases each). The V end lost 5 bases, the J end lost 7 bases, and 15 bases lay between the germline ends. Germline CDR1 reads SEHNR; CDR2 reads FQNEAQ (reference sequence). The CDR3 spans 13 residues. CDR3 coding DNA: TGTGCCAGCAGCCCGGGACCAACCTTTGAGCAGTACTTC. This gives the protein CASSPGPTFEQYF.

This clonotype was recorded many times. The gene calls are TRBV7-9 and TRBJ1-1; 8 nucleotides agree with TRBD1. The J segment lost 0 bases and the V segment lost 3 bases, leaving 6 bases of the junction unmatched. Germline loops: CDR1 SEHNR, CDR2 FQNEAQ (reference sequence). This CDR3 contains 16 residues. Written as DNA, the CDR3 is TGTGCCAGCAGCTTCCAGGACAGGGTGATGAACACTGAAGCTTTCTTT. It specifies CASSFQDRVMNTEAFF. The variable domain in full, completed from reference TRBV7-9 and TRBJ1-1, reads DTGVSQNPRHKITKRGQNVTFRCDPISEHNRLYWYRQTLGQGPEFLTYFQNEAQLEKSRLLSDRFSAERPKGSFSTLEIQRTEQGDSAMYLCASSFQDRVMNTEAFFGQGTRLTVV.

This clonotype was observed many times. The rearrangement joins TRBV27 to TRBJ2-1, with 7 bases that match TRBD1. This CDR3 has 14 residues. J lost 5 bases, V lost 6 bases, and 7 bases had no gene match. Germline-derived CDR1 and CDR2 are MNHEY and SMNVEV (reference sequence). CDR3: CASRTGTAHNEQFF. The CDR3, as DNA: TGTGCCAGCAGGACCGGGACAGCTCACAATGAGCAGTTCTTC.

The chain recombines TRBV4-1 with TRBJ2-7; TRBD1 or TRBD2 may be the D gene (5 bases each). The end of the DNA is better explained by TRBJ2-1, so the J call may be wrong. This CDR3 is built from 17 residues. Germline V CDR1 and CDR2: MGHRA, YSYEKL. CDR3 sequence (DNA): TGCGCCAGCAGCCAAGGGCCGGGGCGGACCCTCGACTACGAGCAGTTCTTC. It yields the protein CASSQGPGRTLDYEQFF.

A note on this clonotype: The junction departs from the called germline gene at one end, perhaps through a read error. The chain combines TRBV28 with TRBJ2-1; no reliable D call. CDR3 length equals 13 residues. Germline V lookup: CDR1 MDHEN, CDR2 SYDVKM. DNA of the CDR3: TGTGCCAACAGTTTGTTTGGATTCAATGAGCAGTTCTTC. It yields the protein CANSLFGFNEQFF.

The table lists this clonotype with many counts. V gene TRBV20-1 combines with J gene TRBJ2-1; TRBD2 agrees at 10 bases. CDR1 is DFQATT and CDR2 is SNEGSKA in the germline V gene (reference sequence). CDR3 length: 15 amino acids. J lost 6 bases, V lost 3 bases, and 8 bases had no gene match. CDR3 region: CSARELAGVSNEQFF. The CDR3 nucleotides are TGCAGTGCTAGGGAGCTAGCGGGAGTGTCCAATGAGCAGTTCTTC.

Many counts were recorded for this clonotype. The chain joins TRBV3-1 to TRBJ2-7, with D possibly TRBD2 on 5 matching bases. The CDR3 spans 15 residues. Germline CDR1 LGHDT, CDR2 YNNKEL (reference sequence). V lost 0 bases and J 3 bases, leaving 12 bases between the germline ends. The CDR3 here is CASSQDVPGNYEQYF. The CDR3 coding sequence is TGTGCCAGCAGCCAAGATGTACCGGGGAACTACGAGCAGTACTTC.

The chain employs TRBV13 and TRBJ2-2; tentative D call: TRBD2 (6 bases). This CDR3 spans 16 amino acids. The V gene lost 5 bases and the J gene lost 3 bases, with 16 bases spanning the gap. The V gene's germline CDR1 is PRHDT and CDR2 FYEKMQ (reference sequence). The CDR3 DNA sequence: TGTGCCAGCAGCCCTTATTGGACTAAGCACACCGGGGAGCTGTTTTTT. It specifies CASSPYWTKHTGELFF.

Worth noting for this clonotype: One junction end does not reproduce the germline sequence, and a read error may be involved. The J gene is TRBJ1-4, the V gene TRBV6-9, with 9 bases fitting TRBD1. This CDR3 spans 19 amino acids. Germline lookup yields CDR1 MNHGY and CDR2 SVAAGI. CDR3 nucleotides: TGCGCCAGCAATCGAGACCGGGACAGGGTATACAAGAGGGGTGAAAAACTGTTTTTT. Protein product: CASNRDRDRVYKRGEKLFF.

The rearrangement joins TRBV15 to TRBJ2-4, with no clear D. CDR1 and CDR2 (germline): LNHNV, YYDKDF (reference sequence). Trimming pared 0 bases from V and 0 bases from J, leaving 15 bases between. The CDR3 consists of 18 residues. The CDR3 bases are TGTGCCACCAGCAGAGATCGGGTGGCAGTACTAGCCAAAAACATTCAGTACTTC. Protein sequence: CATSRDRVAVLAKNIQYF.

This clonotype was detected many times. The chain links TRBV7-2 to TRBJ2-7, with D possibly TRBD2 on 6 matching bases. V gave up 2 bases and J gave up 3 bases, with 14 bases separating them. Germline CDR1 is SGHTA and CDR2 is FQGNSA. This CDR3 comprises 15 residues. This chain's CDR3 is CASSLTSGGNYEQYF. The CDR3 DNA sequence: TGTGCCAGCAGCTTAACGTCTGGGGGGAACTACGAGCAGTACTTC.

This clonotype was recorded many times. The rearrangement links TRBV4-3 to TRBJ2-1; 9 nucleotides match TRBD2. The germline V gene has CDR1 LGHNA and CDR2 YSLEER. CDR3 length equals 16 residues. V trimming: 1 base; J trimming: 4 bases; junction bases outside the gene matches: 5. CDR3 nucleotides: TGCGCCAGCAGCCAAGGGGCGGGAGGGGATTACAATGAGCAGTTCTTC. Amino acid sequence: CASSQGAGGDYNEQFF.